This T cell receptor (beta chain) was observed in a study of molecular identifiers for immune sequencing clone quantification. Each CDR3 protein gets one entry after TCRdb re-called the PCR reads with MiXCR. The sample carries about 500,000 distinct CDR3 sequences, about 20% recorded once. Germline V gene lookup returns CDR1 SNHLY and CDR2 FYNNEI. The V end lost 8 bases, the J end lost 4 bases, and 6 bases lay between the germline ends. This CDR3 has 11 amino acids. This clonotype was detected many times. The sequence was collected from a human donor in good health. Some libraries in this study had Jurkat cell RNA spiked in. Sequencing was performed on naive CD8+ T cells from blood, with Jurkat cell RNA spiked in. Subset given: FACS-sorted CD8+CD4-CCR7+CD45RA+ naive T cells. The rearrangement links TRBV2 to TRBJ1-5; D call uncertain. CDR3 DNA: TGTGCCAGCGGGAGAAATCAGCCCCAGCATTTT. The encoded protein is CASGRNQPQHF.